This TCR beta chain was sequenced for a study of T cell responses to AZD1222 COVID-19 vaccine. Overall study findings and caveats: Epitopes outside B.1.351 and B.1.1.7 mutated regions reportedly drew nearly half of spike TCRs.

This CDR3 spans 15 amino acids. Germline loops: CDR1 SGHAT, CDR2 FQNNGV. The V and J ends lost 5 bases and 0 bases respectively, with 13 bases between them. Note on this clone: Its matching antigen is unknown.

Repertoires were generated with immunoSEQ multiplex PCR, while TCRdb's copy carries only in-frame clones and drops some. Here the sample spans tens of thousands of clones, approximately 89% being singletons. The sequences come from peripheral blood, collected on day 0 of AZD1222 vaccination. This chain uses TRBV11-2 with TRBJ2-5; weak D call: TRBD2 (6 bases). The receptor was isolated from an adult in good health. CDR3 DNA: TGTGCCAGCAGCGCCCCCCGGGACTACCAAGAGACCCAGTACTTC. It encodes CASSAPRDYQETQYF.